This section outlines one T cell receptor beta chain sequence together with its context. The sample is drawn from a study of blood T cell repertoires in COVID-19. This study enrolled people aged about 18 to 100 from around 26 US geographic areas. V was cut by 1 base and J by 0 bases, with 9 bases left in between. CDR1 is LNHNV, CDR2 YYDKDF, per germline (reference sequence). The CDR3 has 15 residues. Only in-frame clones appear in the TCRdb table, and some are missing; sequencing was by immunoSEQ multiplex PCR. The sample records around 320,000 clones, roughly nine tenths being singletons. Sequencing was performed on PBMCs or T cells enriched from blood (not recorded which). This sequence was found in a woman aged 45-59 years who had been exposed to COVID-19. The chain employs TRBV15 and TRBJ1-1; D remains unclear. The CDR3 bases are TGTGCCACCAGCAGAGGTTCAGGAATGAACACTGAAGCTTTCTTT. Translated, it gives CATSRGSGMNTEAFF.